These 5 T cell receptor beta chains share one sample of origin, sequenced in a study of blood T cell repertoires in COVID-19 (dated by TCRdb to 2019 to 2021). Library generation was performed with the immunoSEQ multiplex PCR assay. TCRdb obtained this table from immuneACCESS and retained in-frame rearrangements with V and J assigned. These tables miss some clones; where compared with another copy, unresolved V genes account for less than half of the shortfall, and the remainder is unexplained. The sample table shows some 300,000 clones, and around nine tenths are seen once. Clones ranked in the top ten supply roughly 2.8% of the sample. The sequenced sample was PBMCs or T cells enriched from blood (not recorded which). The receptors stem from a woman aged 45-65 years who had been exposed to COVID-19.

The chain employs TRBV2 and TRBJ1-2, with 7 nucleotides matching TRBD1. Germline V lookup: CDR1 SNHLY, CDR2 FYNNEI. V trimming: 5 bases; J trimming: 6 bases; junction bases outside the gene matches: 6. The CDR3 totals 13 residues. The CDR3 nucleotides are TGTGCCAGCAGTCATACAGGGGCGGATGGCTACACCTTC. Translation: CASSHTGADGYTF.

V gene TRBV28 combines with J gene TRBJ1-5; no reliable D call. V was pared by 6 bases and J by 5 bases, with 11 bases between. This CDR3 is built from 13 residues. Germline V CDR1 and CDR2: MDHEN, SYDVKM. The CDR3 coding sequence is TGTGCCAGCAGAAAGGACGGGGATCAGCCCCAGCATTTT. Its protein is CASRKDGDQPQHF.

This clone turned up a few times. The V call is TRBV6-2 or TRBV6-3, the J call TRBJ2-3; tentatively, D is TRBD2 (5 bases). V shed 2 bases and J shed 5 bases, with 17 bases lying between them. This CDR3 is 16 amino acids long. Germline V lookup: CDR1 MNHEY, CDR2 SVGEGT. DNA of the CDR3: TGTGCCAGCAGTTACGGTCTCGGGGATGGAGTAGATACGCAGTATTTT. It encodes CASSYGLGDGVDTQYF.

The chain combines TRBV29-1 with TRBJ2-7; D is perhaps TRBD1 (6 bases). This CDR3 is built from 11 residues. Trimming pared 4 bases from V and 2 bases from J, leaving 6 bases between. The germline V gene has CDR1 SQVTM and CDR2 ANQGSEA. The CDR3 sequence: CSVGTAYEQYF. For the CDR3, the DNA is TGCAGCGTTGGGACAGCCTACGAGCAGTACTTC.

J is TRBJ2-7 and V is TRBV3-1 (or the pseudogene TRBV3-2); no clear D gene. The CDR3 extends over 14 amino acids. CDR1 and CDR2 (germline): LGHDT, YNNKEL (reference sequence). V gave up 0 bases and J gave up 6 bases, with 12 bases separating them. The CDR3 loop reads CASSQERHLPEQYF. CDR3 sequence (DNA): TGTGCCAGCAGCCAAGAGAGACATCTTCCCGAGCAGTACTTC.